A selection of T cell receptor beta chains follows, all from one sample in a study of beta chain features in type 1 diabetes. Sequencing used immunoSEQ multiplex PCR; TCRdb keeps in-frame clones, though not all of them. The sample holds fewer than 650,000 clones, around a sixth seen once. The sequenced material came from naive CD4+ T cells from blood. The receptor source for this set is a man aged 18-30 years in good health. Both conserved end residues are part of each CDR3. The D gene is left open where the match is weak. Size values are once, few and many counts, or a class for expanded clones, and some rows have none.

d_gene: TRBD1
j_gene: TRBJ1-1
abundance: few
v_gene: TRBV2
CDR3nt: TGTGCCAGCAGTGCCCGGACAGGGGGCATCGGTGAAGCTTTCTTT
CDR3aa: CASSARTGGIGEAFF

d_gene: TRBD1
j_gene: TRBJ1-2
abundance: .
v_gene: TRBV7-9
CDR3nt: TGTGCCAGCAGCTCTGGACAGGTCTATGGCTACACCTTC
CDR3aa: CASSSGQVYGYTF

d_gene: .
j_gene: TRBJ2-1
abundance: .
v_gene: TRBV2
CDR3nt: TGTGCCAGCAGATGGGACCCCTACAATGAGCAGTTCTTC
CDR3aa: CASRWDPYNEQFF

d_gene: .
j_gene: TRBJ1-3
abundance: .
v_gene: TRBV9
CDR3nt: TGTGCCAGCAGCGTAGAGAGGGGAAACACCATATATTTT
CDR3aa: CASSVERGNTIYF

d_gene: .
j_gene: TRBJ1-2
abundance: .
v_gene: TRBV15
CDR3nt: TGTGCCACCAGCAGAGTCTATCTCCTGGCAGGGAAGGATAACTATGGCTACACCTTC
CDR3aa: CATSRVYLLAGKDNYGYTF

d_gene: TRBD2
j_gene: TRBJ2-1
abundance: .
v_gene: TRBV5-1
CDR3nt: TGCGCCAGCAGCCCGAGGACTAGCCTTGGCTCCAATGAGCAGTTCTTC
CDR3aa: CASSPRTSLGSNEQFF

d_gene: TRBD2
j_gene: TRBJ2-3
abundance: .
v_gene: TRBV15
CDR3nt: TGTGCCACCAGCACTAGACTAGCGTACACAGATACGCAGTATTTT
CDR3aa: CATSTRLAYTDTQYF

d_gene: .
j_gene: TRBJ2-4
abundance: few
v_gene: TRBV7-6
CDR3nt: TGTGCCAGCAGCTTAGACCCGACATTACCGAATAAAAACATTCAGTACTTC
CDR3aa: CASSLDPTLPNKNIQYF

d_gene: .
j_gene: TRBJ2-6
abundance: .
v_gene: TRBV7-9
CDR3nt: TGTGCCAGCAGCTCTCCACCCCCAAGGGAGAGCTCTGGGGCCAACGTCCTGACTTTC
CDR3aa: CASSSPPPRESSGANVLTF

d_gene: .
j_gene: TRBJ2-7
abundance: .
v_gene: TRBV28
CDR3nt: TGTGCCAGCAGTCCCAGGGTCACCCACGAGCAGTACTTC
CDR3aa: CASSPRVTHEQYF

d_gene: .
j_gene: TRBJ2-1
abundance: .
v_gene: TRBV5-1
CDR3nt: TGCGCCAGCAGCTTGGAAGGGAGCTCCTACAATGAGCAGTTCTTC
CDR3aa: CASSLEGSSYNEQFF

d_gene: .
j_gene: TRBJ2-5
abundance: few
v_gene: TRBV10-3
CDR3nt: TGTGCCATCAGTCGCGGATCAAGGGAGTCCTTGGGGCAAGAGACCCAGTACTTC
CDR3aa: CAISRGSRESLGQETQYF

d_gene: TRBD2
j_gene: TRBJ2-1
abundance: many
v_gene: TRBV4-3
CDR3nt: TGCGCCAGCGGTAATAGCGGGAGGGCCCTTGAGCAGTTCTTC
CDR3aa: CASGNSGRALEQFF

d_gene: .
j_gene: TRBJ2-7
abundance: .
v_gene: TRBV28
CDR3nt: TGTGCCAGCAGTCTCAAGGTGGCAGGGCTCCACGAGCAGTACTTC
CDR3aa: CASSLKVAGLHEQYF

d_gene: .
j_gene: TRBJ2-3
abundance: many
v_gene: TRBV10-3
CDR3nt: TGTGCCATCAGACCCCGGGGGGCTCCAAGCACAGATACGCAGTATTTT
CDR3aa: CAIRPRGAPSTDTQYF

d_gene: .
j_gene: TRBJ2-2
abundance: few
v_gene: TRBV5-4
CDR3nt: TGTGCCAGCAGCCTACCGGGTGGGGACACCGGGGAGCTGTTTTTT
CDR3aa: CASSLPGGDTGELFF

d_gene: .
j_gene: TRBJ2-1
abundance: .
v_gene: TRBV4-2
CDR3nt: TGTGCCAGCAGCCAAGATACCAGGTCTAATGAGCAGTTCTTC
CDR3aa: CASSQDTRSNEQFF

d_gene: .
j_gene: TRBJ1-5
abundance: few
v_gene: TRBV2
CDR3nt: TGTGCCAGCAGTGAAATCGGTCAGCCCCAGCATTTT
CDR3aa: CASSEIGQPQHF

d_gene: .
j_gene: TRBJ1-2
abundance: few
v_gene: TRBV7-2
CDR3nt: TGTGCCAGCACCCAGCAAGGGTCTGGGATCTATGGCTACACCTTC
CDR3aa: CASTQQGSGIYGYTF

d_gene: TRBD1
j_gene: TRBJ1-1
abundance: few
v_gene: TRBV7-9
CDR3nt: TGTGCCAGCAGCTCAACACAGGGGGCGAACACTGAAGCTTTCTTT
CDR3aa: CASSSTQGANTEAFF

d_gene: .
j_gene: TRBJ1-5
abundance: .
v_gene: TRBV28
CDR3nt: TGTGCCAGCATGGGAAGCCCTGATCAGCCCCAGCATTTT
CDR3aa: CASMGSPDQPQHF

d_gene: .
j_gene: TRBJ2-2
abundance: .
v_gene: TRBV7-2
CDR3nt: TGTGCCAGCAGCTTATTCAGGAACACCGGGGAGCTGTTTTTT
CDR3aa: CASSLFRNTGELFF

d_gene: .
j_gene: TRBJ2-2
abundance: few
v_gene: TRBV9
CDR3nt: TGTGCCAGCAGCGTCCGATACACCGGGGAGCTGTTTTTT
CDR3aa: CASSVRYTGELFF

d_gene: .
j_gene: TRBJ2-3
abundance: .
v_gene: TRBV15
CDR3nt: TGTGCCACCAGCAGAGTCTCCTATAGCACAGATACGCAGTATTTT
CDR3aa: CATSRVSYSTDTQYF

d_gene: TRBD1
j_gene: TRBJ2-3
abundance: few
v_gene: TRBV4-1
CDR3nt: TGCGCCAGCAGCCATTCAACGGACAGGGCTAGCACAGATACGCAGTATTTT
CDR3aa: CASSHSTDRASTDTQYF

d_gene: .
j_gene: TRBJ2-1
abundance: few
v_gene: TRBV15
CDR3nt: TGTGCCACCAGCAGAGGTGGGGTAAATGAGCAGTTCTTC
CDR3aa: CATSRGGVNEQFF

d_gene: .
j_gene: TRBJ2-1
abundance: few
v_gene: TRBV18
CDR3nt: TGTGCCAGCTCACCAGTAAGGCCCCCCAATGAGCAGTTCTTC
CDR3aa: CASSPVRPPNEQFF

d_gene: .
j_gene: TRBJ1-1
abundance: .
v_gene: TRBV18
CDR3nt: TGTGCCAGCTCACCCGGTCTGGGGGCGGTAACTGAAGCTTTCTTT
CDR3aa: CASSPGLGAVTEAFF

d_gene: .
j_gene: TRBJ2-7
abundance: .
v_gene: TRBV21-1
CDR3nt: TGTGCCAGCAGCAAGAATGACAGAATTTGGGACAACTCCTACGAGCAGTACTTC
CDR3aa: CASSKNDRIWDNSYEQYF

d_gene: .
j_gene: TRBJ2-7
abundance: few
v_gene: TRBV7-9
CDR3nt: TGTGCCAGCAGCTTAGTGGGGGCGCGAACCTACGAGCAGTACTTC
CDR3aa: CASSLVGARTYEQYF

d_gene: .
j_gene: TRBJ2-5
abundance: .
v_gene: TRBV5-1
CDR3nt: TGCGCCAGCAGCCCAGGTGGGGGCCGTAAAGAGACCCAGTACTTC
CDR3aa: CASSPGGGRKETQYF

d_gene: TRBD1
j_gene: TRBJ2-5
abundance: .
v_gene: TRBV10-3
CDR3nt: TGTGCCATCAGTGAGGGGGACAGGGGGTTGGAGACCCAGTACTTC
CDR3aa: CAISEGDRGLETQYF

d_gene: .
j_gene: TRBJ1-1
abundance: .
v_gene: TRBV28
CDR3nt: TGTGCCAGCAGCCGAGGGGGAGACACTGAAGCTTTCTTT
CDR3aa: CASSRGGDTEAFF

d_gene: .
j_gene: TRBJ1-5
abundance: .
v_gene: TRBV7-2
CDR3nt: TGTGCCAGCAGCCTCGCAACGGGGGGTCAGCCCCAGCATTTT
CDR3aa: CASSLATGGQPQHF

d_gene: .
j_gene: TRBJ2-3
abundance: .
v_gene: TRBV4-2
CDR3nt: TGTGCCAGCAGCCAAGGCGTACTAGATACGCAGTATTTT
CDR3aa: CASSQGVLDTQYF

d_gene: .
j_gene: TRBJ2-3
abundance: .
v_gene: TRBV18
CDR3nt: TGTGCCAGCTCACTTACAAGTACAGATACGCAGTATTTT
CDR3aa: CASSLTSTDTQYF

d_gene: .
j_gene: TRBJ2-2
abundance: few
v_gene: TRBV7-3
CDR3nt: TGTGCCAGCAGCCCCCGGACTTCCGGCGGGGAGCTGTTTTTT
CDR3aa: CASSPRTSGGELFF

d_gene: .
j_gene: TRBJ1-1
abundance: .
v_gene: TRBV7-3
CDR3nt: TGTGCCAGCAGTCTGGACCGGTCCCGGGGTGTTGAAGCTTTCTTT
CDR3aa: CASSLDRSRGVEAFF

d_gene: TRBD1
j_gene: TRBJ1-4
abundance: many
v_gene: TRBV9
CDR3nt: TGTGCCAGCAGCGTAGCAGGGGGCAGGACTAATGAAAAACTGTTTTTT
CDR3aa: CASSVAGGRTNEKLFF

d_gene: .
j_gene: TRBJ1-1
abundance: .
v_gene: TRBV19
CDR3nt: TGTGCCAGTAGTATTGGTCAGGGGAATGAAGCTTTCTTT
CDR3aa: CASSIGQGNEAFF

d_gene: .
j_gene: TRBJ2-6
abundance: few
v_gene: TRBV4-3
CDR3nt: TGCGCCAGCAGCCACAGGTCTGGGGCCAACGTCCTGACTTTC
CDR3aa: CASSHRSGANVLTF

d_gene: TRBD1
j_gene: TRBJ1-2
abundance: .
v_gene: TRBV7-9
CDR3nt: TGTGCCAGCAGCGTATGGACAGGGAGAAAGCAAGGGGACTATGGCTACACCTTC
CDR3aa: CASSVWTGRKQGDYGYTF

d_gene: .
j_gene: TRBJ2-1
abundance: .
v_gene: TRBV15
CDR3nt: TGTGCCACCAGCGTCCGGGGGTGGGGGGATGAGCAGTTCTTC
CDR3aa: CATSVRGWGDEQFF

d_gene: .
j_gene: TRBJ2-7
abundance: few
v_gene: TRBV5-1
CDR3nt: TGCGCCAGCAGCTTGGCCCCGGGGGTATTGTACGAGCAGTACTTC
CDR3aa: CASSLAPGVLYEQYF

d_gene: .
j_gene: TRBJ2-3
abundance: .
v_gene: TRBV5-4
CDR3nt: TGTGCCAGCAGCTTGGTGGCCGACACAGATACGCAGTATTTT
CDR3aa: CASSLVADTDTQYF

d_gene: TRBD1
j_gene: TRBJ2-7
abundance: .
v_gene: TRBV7-9
CDR3nt: TGTGCCAGCAGCCGCGAGACAGGGTACAGCGAGCAGTACTTC
CDR3aa: CASSRETGYSEQYF

d_gene: .
j_gene: TRBJ1-2
abundance: few
v_gene: TRBV7-3
CDR3nt: TGTGCCAGCAGCCCAATTCGGGGGCGCGACTATGGCTACACCTTC
CDR3aa: CASSPIRGRDYGYTF

d_gene: .
j_gene: TRBJ1-5
abundance: .
v_gene: TRBV30
CDR3nt: TGTGCCTGGGGGACAACTAGCAATCAGCCCCAGCATTTT
CDR3aa: CAWGTTSNQPQHF

d_gene: TRBD2
j_gene: TRBJ2-3
abundance: few
v_gene: TRBV9
CDR3nt: TGTGCCAGCAGCGTAGCTACGGCTAGCGGGAGATATTCGGATACGCAGTATTTT
CDR3aa: CASSVATASGRYSDTQYF

d_gene: .
j_gene: TRBJ1-5
abundance: .
v_gene: TRBV7-2
CDR3nt: TGTGCCAGCAGCGGATACAAACAGCAGCCCCAGCATTTT
CDR3aa: CASSGYKQQPQHF

d_gene: .
j_gene: TRBJ2-1
abundance: .
v_gene: TRBV2
CDR3nt: TGTGCCAGCAGTACGACTAGAACGTCTCGGAATGAGCAGTTCTTC
CDR3aa: CASSTTRTSRNEQFF

d_gene: .
j_gene: TRBJ2-7
abundance: few
v_gene: TRBV9
CDR3nt: TGTGCCACCTCCCAGGCCCCGGCGTCCGGCGGGGATTCCTACGAGCAGTACTTC
CDR3aa: CATSQAPASGGDSYEQYF

d_gene: TRBD1
j_gene: TRBJ1-2
abundance: .
v_gene: TRBV18
CDR3nt: TGTGCCAGCTCACCACGACAGGGTCGGGTTGGGTATGGCTACACCTTC
CDR3aa: CASSPRQGRVGYGYTF

d_gene: .
j_gene: TRBJ2-5
abundance: few
v_gene: TRBV19
CDR3nt: TGTGCCAGTAGTATTTCAGGATCCGAAGCGACCCAGTACTTC
CDR3aa: CASSISGSEATQYF

d_gene: TRBD1
j_gene: TRBJ1-5
abundance: .
v_gene: TRBV7-2
CDR3nt: TGTGCCAGCAGCTACCGGGACAGCGGCAATCAGCCCCAGCATTTT
CDR3aa: CASSYRDSGNQPQHF

d_gene: .
j_gene: TRBJ1-3
abundance: .
v_gene: TRBV30
CDR3nt: TGTGCCTGGAGTGTACGCCGTTGGAGAGGCAGGATCTCTGGAAACACCATATATTTT
CDR3aa: CAWSVRRWRGRISGNTIYF

d_gene: .
j_gene: TRBJ2-1
abundance: .
v_gene: TRBV7-2
CDR3nt: TGTGCCAGCAGCTTAGGACGAAAGGGGAATGAGCAGTTCTTC
CDR3aa: CASSLGRKGNEQFF